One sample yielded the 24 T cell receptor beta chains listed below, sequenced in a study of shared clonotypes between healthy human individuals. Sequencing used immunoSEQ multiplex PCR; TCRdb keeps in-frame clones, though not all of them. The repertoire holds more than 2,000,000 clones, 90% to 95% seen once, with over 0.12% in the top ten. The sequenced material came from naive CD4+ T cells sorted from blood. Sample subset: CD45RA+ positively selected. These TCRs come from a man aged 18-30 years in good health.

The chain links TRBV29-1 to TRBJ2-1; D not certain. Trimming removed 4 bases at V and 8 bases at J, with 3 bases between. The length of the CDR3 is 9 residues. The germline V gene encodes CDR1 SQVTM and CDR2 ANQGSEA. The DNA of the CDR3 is TGCAGCGTTGGTTATGAGCAGTTCTTC. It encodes CSVGYEQFF.

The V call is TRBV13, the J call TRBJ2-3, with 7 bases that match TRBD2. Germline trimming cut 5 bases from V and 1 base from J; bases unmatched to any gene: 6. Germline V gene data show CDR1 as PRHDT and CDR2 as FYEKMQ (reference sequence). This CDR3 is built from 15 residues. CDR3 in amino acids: CASSLLAARTDTQYF. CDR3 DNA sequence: TGTGCCAGCAGCCTTCTAGCGGCCCGCACAGATACGCAGTATTTT.

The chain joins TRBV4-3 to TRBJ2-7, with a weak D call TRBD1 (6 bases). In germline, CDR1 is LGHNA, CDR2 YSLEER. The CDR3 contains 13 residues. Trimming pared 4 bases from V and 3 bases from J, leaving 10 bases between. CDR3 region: CASSPVDSYEQYF. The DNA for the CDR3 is TGCGCCAGCAGCCCTGTGGACAGCTACGAGCAGTACTTC.

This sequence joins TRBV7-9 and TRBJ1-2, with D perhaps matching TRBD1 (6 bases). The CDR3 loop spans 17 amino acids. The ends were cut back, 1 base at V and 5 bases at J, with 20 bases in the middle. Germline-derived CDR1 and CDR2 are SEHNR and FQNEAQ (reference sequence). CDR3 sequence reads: CASSLGAQDSRSYGYTF. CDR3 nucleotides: TGTGCCAGCAGCTTAGGAGCCCAGGACAGCCGAAGTTATGGCTACACCTTC.

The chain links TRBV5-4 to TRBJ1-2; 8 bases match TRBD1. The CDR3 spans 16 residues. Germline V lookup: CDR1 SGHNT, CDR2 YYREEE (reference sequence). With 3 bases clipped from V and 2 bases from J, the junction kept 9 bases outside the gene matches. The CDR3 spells CASSSPVGQANYGYTF. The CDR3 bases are TGTGCCAGCAGCTCACCAGTGGGACAGGCGAACTATGGCTACACCTTC.

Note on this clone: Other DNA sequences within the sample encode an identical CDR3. For the CDR3, the DNA is TGCGCCAGCAGCTTGTCGGCGGGAGGCTACGAGCAGTACTTC. This sequence encodes CASSLSAGGYEQYF. The chain recombines TRBV5-1 with TRBJ2-7, with TRBD2 matching over 8 bases. Per germline, CDR1 SGHRS and CDR2 YFSETQ. This CDR3 is 14 amino acids long. The junction had 3 bases not matched to a gene; V was cut back by 1 base and J by 3 bases.

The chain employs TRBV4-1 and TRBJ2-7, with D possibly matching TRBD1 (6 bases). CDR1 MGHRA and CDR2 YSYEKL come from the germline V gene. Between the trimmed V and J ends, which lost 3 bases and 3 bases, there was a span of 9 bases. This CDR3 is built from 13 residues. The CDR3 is CASSHQQGYEQYF. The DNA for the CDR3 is TGCGCCAGCAGCCACCAACAGGGCTACGAGCAGTACTTC.

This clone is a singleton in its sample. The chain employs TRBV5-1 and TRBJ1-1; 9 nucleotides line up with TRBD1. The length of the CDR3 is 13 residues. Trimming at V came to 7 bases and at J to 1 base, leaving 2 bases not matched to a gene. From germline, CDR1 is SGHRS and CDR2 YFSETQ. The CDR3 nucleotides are TGCGCCAGCTGGGACAGGGAGAACACTGAAGCTTTCTTT. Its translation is CASWDRENTEAFF.

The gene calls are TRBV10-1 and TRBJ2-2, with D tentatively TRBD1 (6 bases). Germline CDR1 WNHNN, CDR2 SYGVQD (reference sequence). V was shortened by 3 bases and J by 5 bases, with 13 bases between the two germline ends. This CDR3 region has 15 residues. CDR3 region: CASSEWGPGTGELFF. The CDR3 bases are TGCGCCAGCAGTGAATGGGGGCCGGGGACCGGGGAGCTGTTTTTT.

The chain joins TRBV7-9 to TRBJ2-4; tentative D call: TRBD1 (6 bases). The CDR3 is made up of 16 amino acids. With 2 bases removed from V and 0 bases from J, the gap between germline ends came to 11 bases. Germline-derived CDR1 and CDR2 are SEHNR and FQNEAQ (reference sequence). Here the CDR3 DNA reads TGTGCCAGCAGCTTACGGGACACCTTAGCCAAAAACATTCAGTACTTC. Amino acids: CASSLRDTLAKNIQYF. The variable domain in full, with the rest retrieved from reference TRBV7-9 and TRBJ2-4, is DTGVSQNPRHKITKRGQNVTFRCDPISEHNRLYWYRQTLGQGPEFLTYFQNEAQLEKSRLLSDRFSAERPKGSFSTLEIQRTEQGDSAMYLCASSLRDTLAKNIQYFGAGTRLSVL.

CDR3 amino acids: CASVVTSGGTYEQYF. In DNA form, the CDR3 reads TGTGCCAGCGTCGTGACTAGCGGGGGTACCTACGAGCAGTACTTC. The chain links TRBV6-1 to TRBJ2-7; 12 bases map to TRBD2. The CDR3 runs to 15 residues. Germline CDR1 MNHNS, CDR2 SASEGT. V gave up 8 bases and J gave up 2 bases; unmatched junction bases: 7.

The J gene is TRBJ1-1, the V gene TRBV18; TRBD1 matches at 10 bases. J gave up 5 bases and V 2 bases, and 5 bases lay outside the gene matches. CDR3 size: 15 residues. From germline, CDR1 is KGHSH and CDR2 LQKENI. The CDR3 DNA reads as TGTGCCAGCTCACCATCAAGGACAGGGGGAACTGAAGCTTTCTTT. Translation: CASSPSRTGGTEAFF.

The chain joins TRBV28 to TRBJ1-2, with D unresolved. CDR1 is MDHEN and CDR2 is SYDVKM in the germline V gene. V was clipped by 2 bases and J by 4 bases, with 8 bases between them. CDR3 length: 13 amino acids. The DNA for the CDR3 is TGTGCCAGCAGTTTAGACATAACCTATGGCTACACCTTC. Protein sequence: CASSLDITYGYTF.

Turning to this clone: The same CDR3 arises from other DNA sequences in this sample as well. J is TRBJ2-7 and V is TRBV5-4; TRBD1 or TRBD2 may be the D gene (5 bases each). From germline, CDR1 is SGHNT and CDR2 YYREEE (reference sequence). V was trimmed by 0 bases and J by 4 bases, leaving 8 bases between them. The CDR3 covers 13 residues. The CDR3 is CASSLAGTYEQYF. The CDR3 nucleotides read TGTGCCAGCAGCTTGGCAGGGACGTACGAGCAGTACTTC.

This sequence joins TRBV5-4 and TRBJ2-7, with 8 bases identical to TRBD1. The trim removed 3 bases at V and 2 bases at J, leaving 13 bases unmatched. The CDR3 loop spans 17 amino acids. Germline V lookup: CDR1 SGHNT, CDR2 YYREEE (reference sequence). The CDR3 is CASSSTGQAVRTYEQYF. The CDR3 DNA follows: TGTGCCAGCAGCTCCACGGGACAGGCTGTGAGGACCTACGAGCAGTACTTC. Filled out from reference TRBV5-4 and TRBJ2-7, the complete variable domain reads ETGVTQSPTHLIKTRGQQVTLRCSSQSGHNTVSWYQQALGQGPQFIFQYYREEENGRGNFPPRFSGLQFPNYSSELNVNALELDDSALYLCASSSTGQAVRTYEQYFGPGTRLTVT.

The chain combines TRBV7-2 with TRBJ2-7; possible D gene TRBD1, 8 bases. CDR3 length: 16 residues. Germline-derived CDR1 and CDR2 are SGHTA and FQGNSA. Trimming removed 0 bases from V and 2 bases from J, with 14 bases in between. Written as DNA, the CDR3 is TGTGCCAGCAGCTTAGCGCCAACAGGGGGGGCCTACGAGCAGTACTTC. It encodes CASSLAPTGGAYEQYF.

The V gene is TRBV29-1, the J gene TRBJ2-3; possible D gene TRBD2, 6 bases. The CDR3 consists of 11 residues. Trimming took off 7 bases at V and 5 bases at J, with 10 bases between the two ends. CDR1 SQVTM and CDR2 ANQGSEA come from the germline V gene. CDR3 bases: TGCAGCGGACGACTAGGAGATACGCAGTATTTT. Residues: CSGRLGDTQYF.

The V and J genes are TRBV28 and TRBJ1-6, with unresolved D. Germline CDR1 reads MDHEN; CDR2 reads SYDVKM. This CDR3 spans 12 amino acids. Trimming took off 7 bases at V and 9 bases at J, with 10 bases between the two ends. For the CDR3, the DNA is TGTGCCAGCAACCGTTTGGGTTCACCCCTCCACTTT. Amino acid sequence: CASNRLGSPLHF.

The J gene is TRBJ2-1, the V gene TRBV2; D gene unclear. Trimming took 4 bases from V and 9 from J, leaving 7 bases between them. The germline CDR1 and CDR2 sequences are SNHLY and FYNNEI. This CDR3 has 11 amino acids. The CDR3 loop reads CASSVSTEQFF. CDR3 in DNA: TGTGCCAGCAGTGTCAGTACTGAGCAGTTCTTC. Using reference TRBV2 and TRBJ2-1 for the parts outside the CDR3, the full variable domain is EPEVTQTPSHQVTQMGQEVILRCVPISNHLYFYWYRQILGQKVEFLVSFYNNEISEKSEIFDDQFSVERPDGSNFTLKIRSTKLEDSAMYFCASSVSTEQFFGPGTRLTVL.

CDR3 protein: CASGRVGNTEAFF. For the CDR3, the DNA is TGTGCCAGCGGAAGGGTTGGGAACACTGAAGCTTTCTTT. The chain is built from TRBV6-5 and TRBJ1-1; D uncertain. CDR1 is MNHEY and CDR2 is SVGAGI in the germline V gene. The length of the CDR3 is 13 residues. V was clipped by 8 bases and J by 1 base, with 11 bases between them.

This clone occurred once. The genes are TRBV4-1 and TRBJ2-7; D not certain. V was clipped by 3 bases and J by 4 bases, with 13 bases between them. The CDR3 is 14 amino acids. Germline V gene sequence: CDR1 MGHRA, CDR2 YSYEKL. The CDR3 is CASSQLIGWYEQYF. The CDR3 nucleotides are TGCGCCAGCAGCCAGCTTATCGGGTGGTACGAGCAGTACTTC.

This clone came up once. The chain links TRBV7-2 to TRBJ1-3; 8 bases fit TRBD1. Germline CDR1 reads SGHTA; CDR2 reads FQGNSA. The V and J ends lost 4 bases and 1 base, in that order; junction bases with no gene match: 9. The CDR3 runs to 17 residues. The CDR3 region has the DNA TGTGCCAGCAGCTCTCGGACAGGGAAAGTATCTGGAAACACCATATATTTT. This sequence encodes CASSSRTGKVSGNTIYF.

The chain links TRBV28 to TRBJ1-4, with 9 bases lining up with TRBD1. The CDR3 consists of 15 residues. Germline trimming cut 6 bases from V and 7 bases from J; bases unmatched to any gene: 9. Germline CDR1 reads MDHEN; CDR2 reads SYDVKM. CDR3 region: CASSTPTGGIEKLFF. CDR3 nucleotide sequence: TGTGCCAGCAGCACCCCGACAGGGGGAATTGAAAAACTGTTTTTT.

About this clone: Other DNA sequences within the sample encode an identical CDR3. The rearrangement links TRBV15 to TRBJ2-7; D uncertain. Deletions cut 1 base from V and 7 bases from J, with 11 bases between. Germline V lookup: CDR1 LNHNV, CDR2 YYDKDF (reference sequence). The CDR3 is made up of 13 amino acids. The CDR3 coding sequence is TGTGCCACCAGCAGAGTCTTAGGGTTTGAGCAGTACTTC. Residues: CATSRVLGFEQYF.